The 25 T cell receptor beta chains given below trace back to one sample, sequenced in a study of a mutant IDH1 vaccine in newly diagnosed glioma. Time point specified: week 47, end of study. Every vaccination contained 300 ug of the mutant IDH1 20-mer peptide and was paired with topical imiquimod. Their antigens are not known. Generated by immunoSEQ multiplex PCR, the TCRdb table keeps only in-frame clones and is missing some. The table has around 50,000 clones, about 81% seen once. The source was PBMCs, collected from a glioma patient whose treatment included an IDH1 peptide vaccine. The receptors here all came from a woman aged 30 to 39 with glioma. Some clones in this sample may be carry-over from other donors' samples.

The chain joins TRBV27 to TRBJ1-2, with D possibly being TRBD1 (6 bases). Deletions cut 5 bases from V and 1 base from J, with 14 bases between. This CDR3 contains 15 residues. Germline V gene lookup returns CDR1 MNHEY and CDR2 SMNVEV (reference sequence). This CDR3 reads CASSPYRDYNYGYTF. The CDR3 bases are TGTGCCAGCAGTCCCTACAGGGATTATAACTATGGCTACACCTTC.

This chain links TRBV14 with TRBJ2-3, with D tentatively TRBD2 (6 bases). The CDR3 is 17 residues long. Deletions cut 2 bases from V and 4 bases from J, with 19 bases between. Germline CDR1 is SGHDN and CDR2 is FVKESK. Written as DNA, the CDR3 is TGTGCCAGCAGCCAATTCTTTACCCCGGGAGTCCCAGATACGCAGTATTTT. Amino acids: CASSQFFTPGVPDTQYF.

V is TRBV28 and J is TRBJ1-5; 7 nucleotides match TRBD1. CDR1 and CDR2 (germline): MDHEN, SYDVKM. Trimming removed 2 bases from V and 2 bases from J; junction bases left unmatched: 6. The CDR3 totals 16 residues. Here the CDR3 DNA reads TGTGCCAGCAGTTTAGGACAGGCGATCGGCAATCAGCCCCAGCATTTT. Protein product: CASSLGQAIGNQPQHF.

The chain uses TRBV5-1 and TRBJ1-1, with 9 bases aligning to TRBD1. The CDR3 covers 14 residues. J lost 4 bases, V lost 4 bases, and 5 bases had no gene match. Germline lookup yields CDR1 SGHRS and CDR2 YFSETQ. The CDR3 spells CASSTTGGATEAFF. CDR3 bases: TGCGCCAGCAGCACGACAGGGGGGGCCACTGAAGCTTTCTTT.

The V gene is TRBV6-6, the J gene TRBJ2-1; TRBD1 aligns across 7 bases. Losses at the gene ends were 6 bases for V and 6 bases for J; bases not matched to a gene: 8. The germline CDR1 and CDR2 sequences are MNHNY and SVGAGI (reference sequence). The CDR3 spans 14 residues. This CDR3 is CASSHRQGRNEQFF. The DNA of the CDR3 is TGTGCCAGCAGCCATCGACAGGGTCGCAATGAGCAGTTCTTC.

The chain carries TRBV19 and TRBJ2-7, with D possibly called TRBD1 or TRBD2 (5 bases each). CDR1 and CDR2 (germline): LNHDA, SQIVND (reference sequence). Trimming removed 2 bases from V and 4 bases from J, with 12 bases in between. This CDR3 comprises 14 residues. CDR3 sequence (DNA): TGTGCCAGTAGTATACGGGACGGACAATACGAGCAGTACTTC. This encodes CASSIRDGQYEQYF.

This chain connects TRBV4-1 to TRBJ1-5; maybe TRBD1 (5 bases). This CDR3 region has 17 residues. V lost 4 bases to trimming and J lost 2 bases, with 18 bases between them. From germline, CDR1 is MGHRA and CDR2 YSYEKL. The CDR3 nucleotides read TGCGCCAGCAGCCGCCTCCCGGGGGAGGGCGGCAATCAGCCCCAGCATTTT. Residues: CASSRLPGEGGNQPQHF.

The J gene is TRBJ2-7, the V gene TRBV13; D not certain. Germline V gene sequence: CDR1 PRHDT, CDR2 FYEKMQ (reference sequence). The CDR3 is 14 amino acids. The V end lost 3 bases, the J end lost 5 bases, and 14 bases lay between the germline ends. In nucleotides, the CDR3 is TGTGCCAGCAGCTTTCGATCACCGAGCCACGAGCAGTACTTC. Its translation is CASSFRSPSHEQYF.

The chain couples TRBV15 to TRBJ1-1; no clear D gene. The CDR3 is 14 residues long. The V and J ends lost 4 bases and 4 bases respectively, with 13 bases between them. Germline V gives CDR1 LNHNV, CDR2 YYDKDF (reference sequence). In DNA, the CDR3 is TGTGCCACCAGCACCATTAGACCGGGCACTGAAGCTTTCTTT. It encodes CATSTIRPGTEAFF.

V is TRBV7-9 and J is TRBJ2-7; 10 positions match TRBD2. V gave up 5 bases and J gave up 4 bases; unmatched junction bases: 8. This CDR3 contains 15 residues. Germline V lookup: CDR1 SEHNR, CDR2 FQNEAQ (reference sequence). Here the CDR3 reads CASSQSGRDRYEQYF. As DNA, the CDR3 is TGTGCCAGCAGCCAAAGCGGGAGGGATAGATACGAGCAGTACTTC.

This sequence joins TRBV11-2 and TRBJ2-7; tentatively, D is TRBD2 (5 bases). Trimming pared 1 base from V and 3 bases from J, leaving 13 bases between. Germline V lookup: CDR1 SGHAT, CDR2 FQNNGV. CDR3 size: 15 residues. The CDR3 DNA reads as TGTGCCAGCAGCTTAGGGAGCGGACTGAACTACGAGCAGTACTTC. Its translation: CASSLGSGLNYEQYF.

The chain recombines TRBV7-8 with TRBJ1-2; a possible D gene is TRBD1 (6 bases). The length of the CDR3 is 14 residues. Germline CDR1 reads SGHVS; CDR2 reads FQNEAQ. Trimming stripped 5 bases from V and 2 bases from J, with 12 bases between. CDR3 nucleotides: TGTGCCAGCAGCCCCGATACAGGGAACTATGGCTACACCTTC. This codes for CASSPDTGNYGYTF. The complete variable domain, with remaining parts taken from reference TRBV7-8 and TRBJ1-2, reads GAGVSQSPRYKVAKRGQDVALRCDPISGHVSLFWYQQALGQGPEFLTYFQNEAQLDKSGLPSDRFFAERPEGSVSTLKIQRTQQEDSAVYLCASSPDTGNYGYTFGSGTRLTVV.

The rearrangement links TRBV5-8 to TRBJ1-5, with a tentative D call TRBD1 (6 bases). Germline lookup yields CDR1 SGHTS and CDR2 YDEGEE. This CDR3 has 13 residues. V was cut by 10 bases and J by 5 bases, with 16 bases left in between. As DNA, the CDR3 is TGTGCCGGGGCGGGGGGCAGGGATCAGCCCCAGCATTTT. Protein: CAGAGGRDQPQHF.

The chain recombines TRBV18 with TRBJ2-7; 8 positions match TRBD1. This CDR3 has 15 residues. Germline V gene sequence: CDR1 KGHSH, CDR2 LQKENI. V shed 1 base, J shed 3 bases, and the junction held 5 bases outside the gene matches. The CDR3 protein is CASSPRDRSNYEQYF. Written as DNA, the CDR3 is TGTGCCAGCTCACCACGGGACAGGTCCAACTACGAGCAGTACTTC.

This clone has only a few counts. This rearrangement joins TRBV27 to TRBJ2-7; 12 nucleotides align to TRBD2. The CDR3 spans 18 residues. The germline CDR1 and CDR2 sequences are MNHEY and SMNVEV (reference sequence). The V segment lost 4 bases and the J segment 2 bases; nucleotides outside the gene matches: 12. CDR3 nucleotides: TGTGCCAGCAGTTATAAGCCCCCGGGACTAGCGGGTGCCTACGAGCAGTACTTC. It encodes CASSYKPPGLAGAYEQYF.

V is TRBV9 and J is TRBJ1-5; 9 nucleotides match TRBD1. Per germline, CDR1 SGDLS and CDR2 YYNGEE. V gave up 7 bases and J gave up 1 base; unmatched junction bases: 3. The length of the CDR3 is 14 residues. Here the CDR3 reads CASGTGQSNQPQHF. DNA of the CDR3: TGTGCCAGCGGGACAGGGCAGAGCAATCAGCCCCAGCATTTT.

The chain links TRBV27 to TRBJ1-2; possible D gene TRBD1, 5 bases. Trimming pared 5 bases from V and 4 bases from J, leaving 14 bases between. This CDR3 is 14 amino acids long. The germline V gene has CDR1 MNHEY and CDR2 SMNVEV (reference sequence). CDR3 in amino acids: CASSPPGRLYGYTF. CDR3 DNA: TGTGCCAGCAGTCCCCCGGGACGGCTCTATGGCTACACCTTC.

The chain employs TRBV2 and TRBJ1-3, with TRBD1 identical over 7 bases. The junction had 7 bases not matched to a gene; V was cut back by 8 bases and J by 0 bases. This CDR3 has 15 amino acids. Germline V gene data show CDR1 as SNHLY and CDR2 as FYNNEI. In DNA form, the CDR3 reads TGTGCCAGCTCCTGGGACAGCTACTCTGGAAACACCATATATTTT. As protein: CASSWDSYSGNTIYF.

The chain is built from TRBV19 and TRBJ2-7; tentatively, D is TRBD2 (5 bases). The V end lost 3 bases, the J end lost 6 bases, and 6 bases lay between the germline ends. CDR3 length: 11 amino acids. The germline V gene has CDR1 LNHDA and CDR2 SQIVND (reference sequence). CDR3 sequence: CASSIAGEQYF. The CDR3 DNA sequence: TGTGCCAGTAGTATCGCGGGCGAGCAGTACTTC.

The V call is TRBV15, the J call TRBJ1-3; D may be TRBD1 (5 bases). Trimming pared 5 bases from V and 1 base from J, leaving 12 bases between. CDR1 is LNHNV and CDR2 is YYDKDF in the germline V gene (reference sequence). The CDR3 is 15 amino acids. The chain's CDR3 is CATSRGRESGNTIYF. Here the CDR3 DNA reads TGTGCCACCAGCCGGGGCCGAGAGTCTGGAAACACCATATATTTT. Complete variable domain (other parts from reference TRBV15 and TRBJ1-3): DAMVIQNPRYQVTQFGKPVTLSCSQTLNHNVMYWYQQKSSQAPKLLFHYYDKDFNNEADTPDNFQSRRPNTSFCFLDIRSPGLGDTAMYLCATSRGRESGNTIYFGEGSWLTVV.

The gene calls are TRBV15 and TRBJ2-5; possible D gene TRBD2, 6 bases. The germline V and J ends were trimmed by 2 bases and 4 bases, with 11 bases remaining between them. Germline CDR1 is LNHNV and CDR2 is YYDKDF (reference sequence). The length of the CDR3 is 14 residues. The CDR3 region is CATSRRLVGETQYF. The CDR3 DNA reads as TGTGCCACCAGCAGACGACTAGTTGGAGAGACCCAGTACTTC.

The V and J genes are TRBV27 and TRBJ2-2; TRBD1 matches at 7 bases. Trimming took 10 bases from V and 5 from J; bases not matched to a gene: 10. The CDR3 spans 14 residues. Germline assignment: CDR1 MNHEY and CDR2 SMNVEV (reference sequence). In DNA, the CDR3 is TGTGCCACCCACAGTCACAGGGGAACCGGGGAGCTGTTTTTT. This gives the protein CATHSHRGTGELFF.

V is TRBV13 and J is TRBJ1-3; D is ambiguous. This CDR3 is built from 16 residues. Trimming removed 5 bases from V and 3 bases from J, with 17 bases in between. Per germline, CDR1 PRHDT and CDR2 FYEKMQ (reference sequence). The CDR3 DNA sequence: TGTGCCAGCAGCCCTAACGGCGGAGGTGATGGAAACACCATATATTTT. Its protein is CASSPNGGGDGNTIYF.

The rearrangement joins TRBV14 to TRBJ2-5; D call uncertain. V lost 8 bases and J 5 bases, leaving 15 bases between the germline ends. CDR3 length equals 13 residues. Germline V lookup: CDR1 SGHDN, CDR2 FVKESK. This chain's CDR3 is CASRRRGRETQYF. Here the CDR3 DNA reads TGTGCCAGCCGGCGGCGAGGAAGGGAGACCCAGTACTTC.

This clone was counted only a few times. A junction end diverges from the germline sequence, so it may reflect a read error. The chain has TRBV29-1 and TRBJ1-5, with D possibly matching TRBD1 (5 bases). The CDR3 spans 14 residues. Germline-derived CDR1 and CDR2 are SQVTM and ANQGSEA. The CDR3 DNA follows: TGCAGCGTTAAAGAGGGGAGTAGAGATCAGCCCCAGCATTTT. Its translation: CSVKEGSRDQPQHF. Variable domain in full (rest from reference TRBV29-1 and TRBJ1-5): SAVISQKPSRDICQRGTSLTIQCQVDSQVTMMFWYRQQPGQSLTLIATANQGSEATYESGFVIDKFPISRPNLTFSTLTVSNMSPEDSSIYLCSVKEGSRDQPQHFGDGTRLSIL.